This is a list of T cell receptor beta chains from one sample in a study of metastatic and nonmetastatic thyroid tumors. Through MiXCR, TCRdb re-clonotyped the PCR reads. The table has approximately 30,000 clones, 3.5% to 4.5% seen once; the top ten hold approximately 3%. The sequenced sample was blood. All receptors derive from a male donor with papillary thyroid cancer or a benign thyroid nodule (not recorded which). Some clones in this sample may be carry-over from other donors' samples. The CDR3 runs from the conserved cysteine through the conserved F or W. Each record gives: D gene, V gene, clone size, J gene, CDR3 DNA, CDR3 protein. A D gene is named only where the DNA matches it firmly. Part of the rows lack a size; the others show once, few, many or a class for expanded clones.

TRBD1,TRBV6-1,many,TRBJ1-2,TGTGCCAGCACAACAGGGGGCGATGGCTACACCTTC,CASTTGGDGYTF
TRBD1,TRBV10-3,many,TRBJ1-1,TGTGCCACGGGGGACAGGGGGAACACTGAAGCTTTCTTT,CATGDRGNTEAFF
-,TRBV6-1,few,TRBJ2-7,TGTGCCAGCAGTGGACAGGGAGGGGGCGACGAGCAGTACTTC,CASSGQGGGDEQYF
TRBD2,TRBV7-6,-,TRBJ2-2,TGTGCCAGCAGCCTAGAAGTAGCGGGGGCCACCGGGGAGCTGTTTTTT,CASSLEVAGATGELFF
TRBD1,TRBV14,many,TRBJ2-3,TGTGCCAGCAGCCGAGGGGGCTCCACAGATACGCAGTATTTT,CASSRGGSTDTQYF
-,TRBV20-1,many,TRBJ2-5,TGCAGTGCTAGAGATCGCCCTACCGGGACCCAGTACTTC,CSARDRPTGTQYF
-,TRBV12-3/TRBV12-4,-,TRBJ2-2,TGTGCCAGCAGTTTAGCGCTAAGGGGGGCCGGGGAGCTGTTTTTT,CASSLALRGAGELFF
TRBD1,TRBV5-6,many,TRBJ1-6,TGTGCCAGCAGCCGCAGGGACAGGGGAGGGTCACCCCTCCACTTT,CASSRRDRGGSPLHF
-,TRBV6-2/TRBV6-3,-,TRBJ1-2,TGTGCCAGCAGTTTAGACTATTGCTACACCTTC,CASSLDYCYTF
TRBD1,TRBV6-2/TRBV6-3,medium-sized,TRBJ2-5,TGTGCCAGCGGCCGGGACAGGGGAAGGGAGACCCAGTACTTC,CASGRDRGRETQYF
-,TRBV24-1,many,TRBJ2-5,TGTGCCACCAGTGCCGCAGGGACACCGTACCAAGAGACCCAGTACTTC,CATSAAGTPYQETQYF
-,TRBV12-3/TRBV12-4,-,TRBJ2-3,TGTGCCAGCAGTTTCGGTAGGGCGGATACGCAGTATTTT,CASSFGRADTQYF
-,TRBV4-3,many,TRBJ2-7,TGCGCCAGCAGCCAGTCTTCGGGCACTAGGCCCTTCGAGCAGTACTTC,CASSQSSGTRPFEQYF
-,TRBV5-1,many,TRBJ1-2,TGCGCCAGCAGCGGAAACTACAGGGAAGGCTATGGCTACACCTTC,CASSGNYREGYGYTF
TRBD1,TRBV10-3,many,TRBJ2-7,TGTGCCATCAGTGAGCCCAACCGACAGGGGAGAAAGTACGAGCAGTACTTC,CAISEPNRQGRKYEQYF
TRBD1,TRBV11-3,-,TRBJ2-2,TGTGCCAGCAGCTTATTCGGGACAGCCAACACCGGGGAGCTGTTTTTT,CASSLFGTANTGELFF
-,TRBV29-1,-,TRBJ2-1,TGCAGCGTTGAAGATCCAGTACCTAACAATGATCAGTTCTTC,CSVEDPVPNNDQFF